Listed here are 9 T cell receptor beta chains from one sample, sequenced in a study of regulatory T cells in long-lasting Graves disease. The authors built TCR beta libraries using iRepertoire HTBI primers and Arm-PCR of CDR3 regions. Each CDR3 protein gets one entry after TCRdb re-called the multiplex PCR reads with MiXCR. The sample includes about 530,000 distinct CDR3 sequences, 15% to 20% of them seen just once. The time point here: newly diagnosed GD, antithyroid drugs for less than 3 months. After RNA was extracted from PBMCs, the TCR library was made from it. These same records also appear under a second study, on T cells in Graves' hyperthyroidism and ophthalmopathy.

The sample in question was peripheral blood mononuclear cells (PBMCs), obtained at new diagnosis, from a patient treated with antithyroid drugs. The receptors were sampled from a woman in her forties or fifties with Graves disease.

The CDR3 sequence is CASSSGQAGGQKNSPLHF. As DNA, the CDR3 is TGTGCCAGCAGTTCAGGCCAAGCGGGAGGGCAAAAAAATTCACCCCTCCACTTT. The gene calls are TRBV28 and TRBJ1-6, with D hard to call. V gave up 4 bases and J gave up 7 bases, with 23 bases separating them. CDR1 is MDHEN and CDR2 is SYDVKM in the germline V gene. CDR3 length: 18 residues. Variable domain in full (rest from reference TRBV28 and TRBJ1-6): DVKVTQSSRYLVKRTGEKVFLECVQDMDHENMFWYRQDPGLGLRLIYFSYDVKMKEKGDIPEGYSVSREKKERFSLILESASTNQTSMYLCASSSGQAGGQKNSPLHFGNGTRLTVT.

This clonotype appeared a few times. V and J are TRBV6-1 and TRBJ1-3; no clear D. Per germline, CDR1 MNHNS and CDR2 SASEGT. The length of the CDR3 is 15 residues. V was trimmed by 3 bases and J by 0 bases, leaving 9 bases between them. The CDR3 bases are TGTGCCAGCAGTGACCAGAACTTCTCTGGAAACACCATATATTTT. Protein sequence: CASSDQNFSGNTIYF.

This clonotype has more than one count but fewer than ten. CDR3 DNA: TGTGCCAGCAGTTTTAAGCGGGGGGCAGATTACGAGCAGTACTTC. Its protein is CASSFKRGADYEQYF. The chain couples TRBV27 to TRBJ2-7; TRBD2 matches at 9 bases. V was clipped by 3 bases and J by 4 bases; unmatched bases: 7. Per the germline V gene, CDR1 is MNHEY and CDR2 is SMNVEV (reference sequence). This CDR3 has 15 residues.

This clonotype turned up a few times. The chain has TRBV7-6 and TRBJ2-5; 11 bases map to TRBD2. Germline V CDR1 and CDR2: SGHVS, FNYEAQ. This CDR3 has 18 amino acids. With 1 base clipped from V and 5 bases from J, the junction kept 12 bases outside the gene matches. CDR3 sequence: CASSLGLAGHSGGETQYF. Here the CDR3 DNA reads TGTGCCAGCAGCTTAGGACTAGCGGGGCACTCCGGTGGGGAGACCCAGTACTTC. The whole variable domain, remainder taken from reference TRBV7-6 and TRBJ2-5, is GAGVSQSPRYKVTKRGQDVALRCDPISGHVSLYWYRQALGQGPEFLTYFNYEAQQDKSGLPNDRFSAERPEGSISTLTIQRTEQRDSAMYRCASSLGLAGHSGGETQYFGPGTRLLVL.

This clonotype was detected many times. In DNA form, the CDR3 reads TGTGCCAGCAGCGTCGTCGGGGGGGCCGGGAATGAGCAGTTCTTC. It encodes CASSVVGGAGNEQFF. V usage is TRBV9 and J usage is TRBJ2-1, with 8 positions matching TRBD2. The CDR3 consists of 15 residues. Germline V gene lookup returns CDR1 SGDLS and CDR2 YYNGEE. With V trimmed by 2 bases and J by 7 bases, 8 bases remained unmatched.

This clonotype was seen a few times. In DNA, the CDR3 is TGCGCCAGCAGTGAGCGCGGACCAGATAGCAATCAGCCCCAGCATTTT. Encoded protein: CASSERGPDSNQPQHF. This chain connects TRBV10-2 to TRBJ1-5, with D unresolved. Germline CDR1 reads WSHSY; CDR2 reads SAAADI. V dropped 2 bases and J dropped 0 bases, with 11 bases sitting between them. CDR3 length: 16 residues.

CDR3 amino acids: CASSQDPPAGGPTDTQYF. As DNA, the CDR3 is TGCGCCAGCAGCCAAGACCCCCCAGCGGGGGGGCCCACAGATACGCAGTATTTT. V gene TRBV4-1 combines with J gene TRBJ2-3; 10 bases are shared with TRBD2. The CDR3 loop spans 18 amino acids. Germline V lookup: CDR1 MGHRA, CDR2 YSYEKL. Trimming took 0 bases from V and 2 from J; bases not matched to a gene: 8.

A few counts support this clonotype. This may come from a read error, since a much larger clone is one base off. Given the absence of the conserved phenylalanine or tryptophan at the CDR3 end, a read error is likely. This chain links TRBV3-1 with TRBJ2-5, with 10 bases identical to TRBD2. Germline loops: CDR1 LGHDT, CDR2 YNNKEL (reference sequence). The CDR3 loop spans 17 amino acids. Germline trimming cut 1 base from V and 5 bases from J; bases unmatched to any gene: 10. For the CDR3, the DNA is TGTGCCAGCAGCCAAGCGGCAGCGGGGGGGCCTTTGGAGACCCAGTACCTC. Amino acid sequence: CASSQAAAGGPLETQYL.

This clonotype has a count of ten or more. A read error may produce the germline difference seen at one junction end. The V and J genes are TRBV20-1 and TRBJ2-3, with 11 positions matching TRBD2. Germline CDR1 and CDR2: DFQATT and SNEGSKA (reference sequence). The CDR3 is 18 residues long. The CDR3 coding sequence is TGCAGTGCTAGAGGCCCGGGACTAGCGGACACCCTAGTCGATACGCAGTATTTC. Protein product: CSARGPGLADTLVDTQYF.